Listed below are T cell receptor beta chains from one sample, sequenced in a study of human T cells and chemical hapten exposure. MiXCR, applied by TCRdb to the RACE reads, yields one record per CDR3 protein. The sample holds some 350,000 distinct CDR3 sequences, more than 5% seen once. The starting material was whole blood, obtained in connection with sensitization to the hapten diphenylcyclopropenone (DPC). The receptor set was obtained from a woman aged 18-29 years with alopecia areata. Some clones in this sample may be carry-over from other donors' samples. Both conserved end residues are part of each CDR3. A D gene is named only where the DNA matches it firmly. Clone sizes are given selectively: once, few, many, or a class where the clone is expanded.

V	length	D	J	size	CDR3	DNA
TRBV14	15	.	TRBJ1-1	many	CASTLGQGMGSEAFF	TGTGCCAGCACCCTTGGTCAGGGGATGGGCTCTGAAGCTTTCTTT
TRBV4-3	16	TRBD2	TRBJ2-2	few	CASSQTGLAGPRELFF	TGCGCCAGCAGCCAAACGGGACTAGCGGGCCCCCGGGAGCTGTTTTTT
TRBV7-2	16	.	TRBJ1-2	.	CASSLGSSGGRSGYTF	TGTGCCAGCAGCTTAGGCAGTTCAGGAGGACGGAGTGGCTACACCTTC
TRBV20-1	14	TRBD2	TRBJ2-3	many	CSVSTSGASDTQYF	TGCAGTGTTTCGACTAGCGGGGCATCAGATACGCAGTATTTT
TRBV5-4	15	TRBD1	TRBJ2-3	few	CASSSSDRGTDTQYF	TGTGCCAGCAGCTCGTCCGACAGGGGAACAGATACGCAGTATTTT
TRBV6-2/TRBV6-3	20	.	TRBJ2-4	.	CASSYDPTWRERLAKNIQYF	TGTGCCAGCAGTTACGACCCCACTTGGAGAGAGAGGCTAGCCAAAAACATTCAGTACTTC
TRBV9	17	TRBD2	TRBJ2-1	few	CASSVALAGVPNNEQFF	TGTGCCAGCAGCGTAGCCCTAGCGGGGGTGCCCAACAATGAGCAGTTCTTC
TRBV20-1	14	TRBD1	TRBJ2-7	.	CSARGPGGSYEQYF	TGCAGTGCTAGAGGCCCAGGGGGTTCCTACGAGCAGTACTTC
TRBV6-5	15	TRBD1	TRBJ2-3	.	CASSSPRQGSDTQYF	TGTGCCAGCAGTTCTCCGAGACAGGGGTCAGATACGCAGTATTTT
TRBV6-5	15	.	TRBJ2-7	.	CASSYSQGPGYEQYF	TGTGCCAGCAGTTACTCGCAAGGACCGGGCTACGAGCAGTACTTC
TRBV7-8	17	TRBD1	TRBJ1-6	many	CASSAGQWISYNSPLHF	TGTGCCAGCAGCGCGGGACAGTGGATCTCCTATAATTCACCCCTCCACTTT
TRBV7-2	14	.	TRBJ2-5	.	CASSSRRNQGTQYF	TGTGCCAGCAGCTCCCGAAGAAACCAAGGGACCCAGTACTTC
TRBV11-2	15	.	TRBJ2-7	.	CASSLRSPDTYEQYF	TGTGCCAGCAGCTTACGCAGTCCCGACACCTACGAGCAGTACTTC
TRBV7-9	15	.	TRBJ2-7	.	CASSQSGRSSDEQYF	TGTGCCAGCAGCCAATCGGGACGGAGTTCTGACGAGCAGTACTTC
TRBV12-3/TRBV12-4	15	.	TRBJ1-4	many	CASSPRTGATEKLFF	TGTGCCAGCAGTCCCCGGACTGGGGCCACGGAAAAACTGTTTTTT
TRBV20-1	12	.	TRBJ1-4	.	CSLRGPDEKLFF	TGCAGTCTCAGGGGCCCAGATGAAAAACTGTTTTTT
TRBV28	14	TRBD1	TRBJ2-5	many	CASSSGTGRETQYF	TGTGCCAGCAGTTCCGGGACAGGGAGAGAGACCCAGTACTTC
TRBV5-5	12	.	TRBJ2-7	few	CASSGHAYEQYF	TGTGCCAGCAGCGGGCACGCGTACGAGCAGTACTTC
TRBV4-2	19	TRBD2	TRBJ2-4	few	CASSQEGTSGGAGRVIQYF	TGTGCCAGCAGCCAAGAAGGGACTAGCGGGGGGGCAGGTCGGGTCATTCAGTACTTC
TRBV29-1	9	.	TRBJ1-2	many	CSVEGRAEF	TGCAGCGTTGAAGGGAGGGCTGAGTTC
TRBV15	15	.	TRBJ1-1	many	CATSPTGAGDTEAFF	TGTGCCACCAGCCCTACGGGGGCGGGGGACACTGAAGCTTTCTTT
TRBV12-3/TRBV12-4	17	.	TRBJ2-3	.	CASSTHRDTLNTDTQYF	TGTGCCAGCAGTACTCACCGGGACACCCTAAACACAGATACGCAGTATTTT
TRBV6-2/TRBV6-3	17	.	TRBJ1-5	few	CASSYSKGTRSHQPQHF	TGTGCCAGCAGTTACTCGAAAGGGACCCGGTCCCATCAGCCCCAGCATTTT
TRBV6-2/TRBV6-3	15	TRBD1	TRBJ1-1	few	CASSSQQGRNTEAFF	TGTGCCAGCAGTTCGCAACAGGGGAGAAACACTGAAGCTTTCTTT
TRBV28	15	.	TRBJ2-7	.	CASSSDSQSSYEQYF	TGTGCCAGCAGCTCGGACAGCCAGAGCTCCTACGAGCAGTACTTC
TRBV2	14	.	TRBJ2-7	.	CASSVFDRSYEQYF	TGTGCCAGCAGTGTTTTCGACAGGTCCTACGAGCAGTACTTC
TRBV28	14	.	TRBJ1-1	many	CASSLEVGTTEAFF	TGTGCCAGCAGTTTAGAGGTAGGGACGACTGAAGCTTTCTTT
TRBV29-1	9	.	TRBJ1-1	many	CSVDGKAFF	TGCAGCGTTGATGGGAAAGCTTTCTTT
TRBV7-2	17	.	TRBJ1-6	many	CASSSRFTAFGNSPLHF	TGTGCCAGCAGCTCCCGCTTTACAGCCTTTGGGAATTCACCCCTCCACTTT
TRBV28	14	.	TRBJ2-7	few	CASSLTGTVYEQYF	TGTGCCAGCAGTTTAACCGGGACGGTCTACGAGCAGTACTTC
TRBV20-1	14	.	TRBJ2-7	.	CSARGLQLPSEQYF	TGCAGTGCTAGAGGTCTTCAACTACCTTCCGAGCAGTACTTC
TRBV3-1	15	TRBD1	TRBJ2-6	many	CASSRTGGQANVLTF	TGTGCCAGCAGCAGAACAGGGGGCCAGGCCAACGTCCTGACTTTC
TRBV7-3	15	TRBD1	TRBJ2-5	many	CASSSSTGSGETQYF	TGTGCCAGCAGCTCCTCGACAGGGTCTGGAGAGACCCAGTACTTC
TRBV28	19	TRBD1	TRBJ1-1	few	CASSPYLVRDRARGTEAFF	TGTGCCAGCAGTCCCTATCTTGTCCGGGACAGGGCCCGTGGTACTGAAGCTTTCTTT
TRBV4-2	15	.	TRBJ1-5	.	CASSQEVRENQPQHF	TGTGCCAGCAGCCAAGAGGTCAGGGAGAATCAGCCCCAGCATTTT
TRBV3-1	13	.	TRBJ2-3	.	CASSQEVPGTQYF	TGTGCCAGCAGCCAAGAAGTCCCAGGTACGCAGTATTTT
TRBV7-6	13	.	TRBJ2-5	many	CASSIGQRRAQYF	TGTGCCAGCAGCATCGGACAGCGACGGGCCCAGTACTTC
TRBV10-3	13	TRBD1	TRBJ2-7	many	CAISPGQGYEQYF	TGTGCCATCAGTCCGGGACAGGGCTACGAGCAGTACTTC
TRBV6-2/TRBV6-3	16	.	TRBJ1-5	many	CASSPGLTLGNQPQHF	TGTGCCAGCAGTCCCGGACTTACACTAGGCAATCAGCCCCAGCATTTT
TRBV6-2/TRBV6-3	15	TRBD2	TRBJ2-5	.	CASSYRLAEGETQYF	TGTGCCAGCAGTTACCGACTAGCGGAGGGTGAGACCCAGTACTTC